The TCR beta chain described here comes from a study of T cells in tuberculosis. Study-level points and caveats: The TCR-beta difference was not significant; alpha differences partly reflected length.

Looked up from germline, CDR1 is MNHNY and CDR2 is SVGAGI (reference sequence). Trimming cost V 5 bases and J 7 bases; bases outside gene matches: 10. The CDR3 has 14 residues. The data were produced by immunoSEQ multiplex PCR, yet TCRdb's version contains in-frame clones alone and is incomplete. The sample consists of over 25,000 clones, just under 97% of them appearing once. Unsorted cryopreserved PBMC were sequenced, averaging approximately 100,000 T cells per clinical donor. In regard to this clone: The antigen is not known.

The chain recombines TRBV6-6 with TRBJ1-1, with 7 nucleotides matching TRBD1. What was sequenced was PBMCs. This clonotype was obtained from a donor aged 10-29 years with latent tuberculosis or without tuberculosis infection. CDR3: CASSGNRGRFEAFF. Here the CDR3 DNA reads TGTGCCAGCAGTGGAAACAGGGGTAGGTTTGAAGCTTTCTTT.